The 30 T cell receptor beta chains below come from one sample, sequenced in a study of OX40 agonist ivuxolimab in advanced cancers. The assay was immunoSEQ multiplex PCR, and TCRdb's table has in-frame clones only and misses some. The data show roughly 80,000 clones, with approximately 79% seen just once and approximately 1.5% held by the top ten. The sequenced sample was CD4+ or CD8+ T cells sorted from blood, obtained in a trial of the OX40 agonist ivuxolimab. The source of these receptors is an adult with an advanced solid tumor such as melanoma, head and neck, liver or kidney cancer.

DNA for the CDR3: TGTGCCAGCAGCTTGGGGACAGGACGGTCCTACGAGCAGTACTTC. Encoded protein: CASSLGTGRSYEQYF. V and J are TRBV7-2 and TRBJ2-7; 8 nucleotides agree with TRBD1. This CDR3 has 15 amino acids. Per germline, CDR1 SGHTA and CDR2 FQGNSA. Trimming cost V 3 bases and J 1 base; bases outside gene matches: 5.

The chain links TRBV10-3 to TRBJ1-4; D perhaps matches TRBD1 (5 bases). The length of the CDR3 is 15 residues. CDR1 and CDR2 from the germline V gene are ENHRY and SYGVKD. V gave up 8 bases and J gave up 0 bases, with 13 bases separating them. The CDR3 sequence: CAIGGDLATNEKLFF. DNA of the CDR3: TGTGCCATCGGGGGGGACCTAGCAACTAATGAAAAACTGTTTTTT.

The J gene is TRBJ2-7, the V gene TRBV19; D might be TRBD2 (6 bases). Trimming stripped 5 bases from V and 5 bases from J, with 16 bases between. Germline-derived CDR1 and CDR2 are LNHDA and SQIVND (reference sequence). The length of the CDR3 is 14 residues. The CDR3 here is CASSGGGGSHEQYF. CDR3 coding DNA: TGTGCCAGTAGTGGGGGTGGAGGGTCCCACGAGCAGTACTTC.

The chain employs TRBV5-4 and TRBJ2-1; 9 bases fit TRBD1. This CDR3 comprises 16 residues. CDR1 and CDR2 (germline): SGHNT, YYREEE (reference sequence). V was pared by 4 bases and J by 1 base, with 6 bases of the junction left unmatched. In DNA form, the CDR3 reads TGTGCCAGCAGCACCGGACAGGGGCAGTCCTACAATGAGCAGTTCTTC. Translated: CASSTGQGQSYNEQFF.

The chain has TRBV5-1 and TRBJ1-2; tentative D call: TRBD1 (6 bases). The CDR3 runs 16 residues. Germline V gene lookup returns CDR1 SGHRS and CDR2 YFSETQ. Trimming removed 1 base at V and 3 bases at J, with 16 bases between. CDR3 coding DNA: TGCGCCAGCAGCTTGAGAGCCCGGGGGCAGGACTATGGCTACACCTTC. It translates to CASSLRARGQDYGYTF.

The chain recombines TRBV11-3 with TRBJ2-1, with 13 nucleotides matching TRBD2. The V and J ends lost 5 bases and 8 bases, in that order; junction bases with no gene match: 3. The CDR3 spans 14 residues. CDR1 is SGHNT, CDR2 YENEEA, per germline. The DNA for the CDR3 is TGTGCCAGCAGCCCCGGACTAGCGGGGGATGAGCAGTTCTTC. Translating gives CASSPGLAGDEQFF.

The V call is TRBV5-1, the J call TRBJ2-7; D is unresolved. V lost 1 base, J lost 2 bases, and 10 bases lay in between. The CDR3 length is 14 residues. The germline V gene encodes CDR1 SGHRS and CDR2 YFSETQ. This CDR3 is CASSLSDTTYEQYF. DNA for the CDR3: TGCGCCAGCAGCTTGTCAGACACGACCTACGAGCAGTACTTC.

The chain employs TRBV10-3 and TRBJ2-7; 7 bases map to TRBD1. This CDR3 spans 12 amino acids. After removal of 6 bases from V and 2 bases from J, the junction contained 1 base not matched to a gene. The germline gives CDR1 ENHRY, CDR2 SYGVKD. CDR3 region: CAIRDRTYEQYF. The CDR3 DNA sequence: TGTGCCATCAGGGACAGGACCTACGAGCAGTACTTC.

The J gene is TRBJ1-6, the V gene TRBV5-1; 7 bases align to TRBD1. Trimming took 4 bases from V and 6 from J; bases not matched to a gene: 7. This CDR3 has 15 residues. In germline, CDR1 is SGHRS, CDR2 YFSETQ. Written as DNA, the CDR3 is TGCGCCAGCAGCCGAGGGACAGTAATTAATTCACCCCTCCACTTT. Protein sequence: CASSRGTVINSPLHF.

This chain uses TRBV4-2 with TRBJ1-2, with D uncertain. Trimming pared 0 bases from V and 7 bases from J, leaving 6 bases between. There are 12 residues in the CDR3. From germline, CDR1 is LGHNA and CDR2 YNFKEQ. This CDR3 is CASSQETGGYTF. The CDR3 DNA reads TGTGCCAGCAGCCAAGAAACGGGTGGCTACACCTTC.

This clone appeared a single time. This chain links TRBV28 with TRBJ1-5; D might be TRBD1 (6 bases). In germline, CDR1 is MDHEN, CDR2 SYDVKM. Between the trimmed V and J ends, which lost 5 bases and 5 bases, there was a span of 19 bases. CDR3 size: 16 residues. The CDR3 sequence: CASSLPRGQGDQPQHF. CDR3 nucleotides: TGTGCCAGCAGTCTCCCGCGGGGGCAGGGCGATCAGCCCCAGCATTTT.

This chain joins TRBV11-2 and TRBJ1-3; D is undetermined. CDR1 is SGHAT, CDR2 FQNNGV, per germline. The V end lost 5 bases, the J end lost 3 bases, and 8 bases lay between the germline ends. The CDR3 extends over 13 amino acids. CDR3 in amino acids: CASSPTVGNTIYF. Written as DNA, the CDR3 is TGTGCCAGCAGCCCGACTGTTGGAAACACCATATATTTT.

In its sample, this clone was seen a few times. The genes are TRBV4-1 and TRBJ1-6; D remains unclear. Trimming cost V 1 base and J 9 bases, with 16 bases left between them. Germline V gives CDR1 MGHRA, CDR2 YSYEKL. The CDR3 extends over 16 amino acids. This CDR3 reads CASSQARLLSRSPLHF. The CDR3 coding sequence is TGCGCCAGCAGCCAAGCGAGGCTATTATCGCGTTCACCCCTCCACTTT.

This clone was detected once. This chain connects TRBV10-3 to TRBJ1-2; D is perhaps TRBD1 (5 bases). The CDR3 is made up of 12 amino acids. Germline V CDR1 and CDR2: ENHRY, SYGVKD. Trimming pared 5 bases from V and 4 bases from J, leaving 8 bases between. The CDR3 DNA sequence: TGTGCCATCAGTTACAGGATCTATGGCTACACCTTC. It is translated as CAISYRIYGYTF.

In nucleotides, the CDR3 is TGTGCCAGCAGTTTTAGAGGGAACGGCTACACCTTC. It encodes CASSFRGNGYTF. The chain combines TRBV28 with TRBJ1-2; no reliable D call. Germline CDR1 MDHEN, CDR2 SYDVKM. The CDR3 has 12 residues. V shed 3 bases and J shed 8 bases, with 10 bases lying between them.

This chain connects TRBV19 to TRBJ1-5; tentatively, D is TRBD1 (6 bases). The V end lost 3 bases, the J end lost 11 bases, and 17 bases lay between the germline ends. Germline CDR1 is LNHDA and CDR2 is SQIVND (reference sequence). The length of the CDR3 is 14 residues. The CDR3 DNA follows: TGTGCCAGTAGTATTCCTGGGGGCCTGTCTACCCAGCATTTT. It specifies CASSIPGGLSTQHF.

The chain uses TRBV5-4 and TRBJ2-5, with a tentative D call TRBD1 (6 bases). The CDR3 totals 13 residues. With 4 bases removed from V and 4 bases from J, the gap between germline ends came to 11 bases. Germline-derived CDR1 and CDR2 are SGHNT and YYREEE (reference sequence). CDR3 residues: CASSLQGRETQYF. The CDR3, as DNA: TGTGCCAGCAGCCTCCAGGGGAGAGAGACCCAGTACTTC.

The chain employs TRBV2 and TRBJ1-6, with D tentatively TRBD1 (5 bases). In germline, CDR1 is SNHLY, CDR2 FYNNEI. Trimming stripped 3 bases from V and 6 bases from J, with 12 bases between. This CDR3 has 15 amino acids. The CDR3 DNA reads as TGTGCCAGCAGTGATTGGCAGGGTGGTAATTCACCCCTCCACTTT. Translated, it gives CASSDWQGGNSPLHF.

V is TRBV2 and J is TRBJ2-2; TRBD1 might be the D (5 bases). V was cut by 6 bases and J by 6 bases, with 17 bases left in between. The CDR3 has 15 residues. Germline values: CDR1 SNHLY, CDR2 FYNNEI. The CDR3 bases are TGTGCCAGCAGCAAGACAGATCTGCGCGCCGGGGAGCTGTTTTTT. Translated: CASSKTDLRAGELFF. Complete variable domain (other parts from reference TRBV2 and TRBJ2-2): EPEVTQTPSHQVTQMGQEVILRCVPISNHLYFYWYRQILGQKVEFLVSFYNNEISEKSEIFDDQFSVERPDGSNFTLKIRSTKLEDSAMYFCASSKTDLRAGELFFGEGSRLTVL.

The chain recombines TRBV30 with TRBJ1-4, with D unclear. CDR1 is GTSNPN, CDR2 SVGIG, per germline (reference sequence). The CDR3 sequence is 15 residues long. V lost 0 bases and J 7 bases, leaving 15 bases between the germline ends. The CDR3 is CAWSVLGNVGEKLFF. The CDR3 coding sequence is TGTGCCTGGAGTGTACTGGGGAACGTTGGTGAAAAACTGTTTTTT.

This chain uses TRBV2 with TRBJ1-5; 7 bases match TRBD1. CDR1 and CDR2 (germline): SNHLY, FYNNEI. Trimming removed 5 bases from V and 4 bases from J; junction bases left unmatched: 5. CDR3 size: 14 residues. This CDR3 reads CASSRLQGNQPQHF. CDR3 nucleotide sequence: TGTGCCAGCAGTCGCCTACAGGGGAATCAGCCCCAGCATTTT.

This chain links TRBV6-1 with TRBJ2-1, with 7 positions matching TRBD1. The CDR3 consists of 15 residues. Germline V gene sequence: CDR1 MNHNS, CDR2 SASEGT. J was trimmed by 4 bases and V by 6 bases; bases with no gene match: 9. CDR3: CASSEDRRPYNEQFF. CDR3 DNA sequence: TGTGCCAGCAGCGAGGACAGGCGGCCTTACAATGAGCAGTTCTTC.

This rearrangement joins TRBV4-2 to TRBJ2-1; 10 bases are shared with TRBD2. Losses at the gene ends were 4 bases for V and 4 bases for J; bases not matched to a gene: 4. From germline, CDR1 is LGHNA and CDR2 YNFKEQ. CDR3 length equals 15 residues. This chain's CDR3 is CASSLTTSGYNEQFF. In DNA form, the CDR3 reads TGTGCCAGCAGCCTAACGACTAGCGGGTACAATGAGCAGTTCTTC.

The chain recombines TRBV14 with TRBJ1-3, with D perhaps matching TRBD1 (5 bases). CDR1 is SGHDN, CDR2 FVKESK, per germline. This CDR3 region has 14 residues. V gave up 4 bases and J gave up 7 bases, with 14 bases separating them. The CDR3 loop reads CASSLPGAFNTIYF. The CDR3, as DNA: TGTGCCAGCAGCCTACCCGGGGCCTTCAACACCATATATTTT.

The V and J genes are TRBV11-3 and TRBJ2-2; D not resolved. The CDR3 is made up of 14 amino acids. The germline gives CDR1 SGHNT, CDR2 YENEEA. The V end was cut by 3 bases, the J end by 4 bases, with 9 bases between. The CDR3 reads CASSFSRSTGELFF. The CDR3, as DNA: TGTGCCAGCAGCTTTAGTCGGTCCACCGGGGAGCTGTTTTTT.

This chain uses TRBV6-1 with TRBJ2-3; the D gene is possibly TRBD2 (5 bases). V gave up 0 bases and J gave up 10 bases, with 8 bases separating them. There are 12 residues in the CDR3. Germline CDR1 MNHNS, CDR2 SASEGT. CDR3: CASSEARRPQYF. The CDR3 coding sequence is TGTGCCAGCAGTGAAGCGCGGAGGCCGCAGTATTTT.

The chain employs TRBV15 and TRBJ2-5; TRBD1 agrees at 9 bases. The CDR3 extends over 15 amino acids. The J segment lost 4 bases and the V segment lost 5 bases, leaving 8 bases of the junction unmatched. Germline V gene sequence: CDR1 LNHNV, CDR2 YYDKDF (reference sequence). As DNA, the CDR3 is TGTGCCACCAGCTCGGGACAGGGTGGAGGAGAGACCCAGTACTTC. Protein: CATSSGQGGGETQYF.

This chain joins TRBV9 and TRBJ1-3; D call uncertain. Germline CDR1 SGDLS, CDR2 YYNGEE. V was cut by 0 bases and J by 0 bases, with 7 bases left in between. This CDR3 spans 15 amino acids. The CDR3 DNA sequence: TGTGCCAGCAGCGTAGACCTCGCCTCTGGAAACACCATATATTTT. Residues: CASSVDLASGNTIYF.

This chain connects TRBV5-4 to TRBJ1-1; D is perhaps TRBD1 (5 bases). The CDR3 has 15 amino acids. The V end was cut by 0 bases, the J end by 1 base, with 10 bases between. Germline lookup yields CDR1 SGHNT and CDR2 YYREEE (reference sequence). The CDR3 DNA is TGTGCCAGCAGCTTGGTGCAGGGTTCGAACACTGAAGCTTTCTTT. The encoded protein is CASSLVQGSNTEAFF.

By its share, this clone is medium-sized. This rearrangement joins TRBV5-6 to TRBJ1-4, with D uncertain. This CDR3 contains 15 residues. Germline-derived CDR1 and CDR2 are SGHDT and YYEEEE. Trimming cost V 3 bases and J 8 bases, with 17 bases left between them. CDR3 loop: CASSSREVLREKLFF. As DNA, the CDR3 is TGTGCCAGCAGCTCCCGGGAGGTGCTGCGGGAAAAACTGTTTTTT.